A single T cell receptor (beta chain) is shown here with its context. The sample is drawn from a study of shared T cell receptors in the human thymus. CDR3 length: 18 residues. Trimming removed 6 bases from V and 1 base from J; junction bases left unmatched: 14. Germline-derived CDR1 and CDR2 are SGHDN and FVKESK. The method was immunoSEQ multiplex PCR; TCRdb's version includes in-frame clones alone and lacks a portion of them. There are about 380,000 clones in the sample; roughly 94% occur only once, and roughly 0.02% lies in the top ten. The receptor's source is a human donor. Sequenced input: thymocytes. This chain uses TRBV14 with TRBJ2-5; 10 positions match TRBD2. CDR3 nucleotide sequence: TGTGCCAGCAGTCCTTTCCTAGCGGGAGTAGTGGGCCAAGAGACCCAGTACTTC. Translated, it gives CASSPFLAGVVGQETQYF.